This T cell receptor beta chain was sequenced for a study of identical twins. TCRdb reanalysed the 5' RACE reads using MiXCR and keeps one entry per CDR3 protein. The table records 410,000 or so distinct CDR3 sequences, around 20% of them present only once. This clonotype was counted once. Antigen: not known. In germline, CDR1 is MNHNS, CDR2 SASEGT. The CDR3 has 15 amino acids. Trimming took 6 bases from V and 6 from J; bases not matched to a gene: 11. General study results and limits: The study reached conclusions through statistical analysis that was cross-sectional, not following the same donors. Insertions ran lower in abundant cord blood beta clonotypes, though not in memory repertoires. Twins shared beta out-of-frame sequences in excess, but this excess was weaker. The presence of invariant MAIT and iNKT cells could partly confound analyses of zero-insertion sequences.

The sequenced sample consisted of naive T cells sorted from blood. The chain uses TRBV6-1 and TRBJ1-2, with 9 bases aligning to TRBD1. The sequence was obtained from a man aged 50 to 60 in good health. The CDR3 nucleotides are TGTGCCAGCAGAGATCCGGGACAGGGCGGCCATGGCTACACCTTC. Protein: CASRDPGQGGHGYTF.